Listed below are T cell receptor beta chains from one sample, sequenced in a study of blood T cell repertoires in COVID-19. Here immunoSEQ multiplex PCR was the method, and the copy in TCRdb shows in-frame clones only, minus some. The sample holds 55,000 to 65,000 clones, around 80% seen once. Source material: peripheral blood. The source is a woman aged 60-70 years with acute or convalescent COVID-19. Both conserved end residues are part of each CDR3. A D gene is named only where the DNA matches it firmly. The size entry is marked missing in some rows and otherwise reads once, few, many or a size class.

J gene: TRBJ1-4; clone size: -; V gene: TRBV19; D gene: TRBD1; CDR3 DNA: TGTGCCAGTAGGCTTTCCGGGACAGGGAATGAAAAACTGTTTTTT; CDR3 protein: CASRLSGTGNEKLFF
J gene: TRBJ1-1; clone size: -; V gene: TRBV5-1; D gene: TRBD1; CDR3 DNA: TGCGCCAGCAGTTCCTCCGTACAGGGGCCCTCTACCGAAGCTTTCTTT; CDR3 protein: CASSSSVQGPSTEAFF
J gene: TRBJ2-7; clone size: few; V gene: TRBV5-1; D gene: TRBD2; CDR3 DNA: TGCGCCAGCAGCCCCGGGGGGACGGGGTCCTACGAGCAGTACTTC; CDR3 protein: CASSPGGTGSYEQYF
J gene: TRBJ1-1; clone size: -; V gene: TRBV6-6; D gene: -; CDR3 DNA: TGTGCCAGCAGTTACCCCGGACAGTCTGAAGCTTTCTTT; CDR3 protein: CASSYPGQSEAFF
J gene: TRBJ2-7; clone size: few; V gene: TRBV7-3; D gene: TRBD2; CDR3 DNA: TGTGCCAGCAGCTTAGAGGGGACTAGCTCGCGCTACGAGCAGTACTTC; CDR3 protein: CASSLEGTSSRYEQYF
J gene: TRBJ1-2; clone size: -; V gene: TRBV29-1; D gene: -; CDR3 DNA: TGCAGCGTTCCCCGGGAGGACTATGGCTACACCTTC; CDR3 protein: CSVPREDYGYTF
J gene: TRBJ1-4; clone size: -; V gene: TRBV7-2; D gene: TRBD1; CDR3 DNA: TGTGCCAGCAGCTTAGTGAAGGGGGCCGCAAAACTGTTTTTT; CDR3 protein: CASSLVKGAAKLFF
J gene: TRBJ1-6; clone size: -; V gene: TRBV2; D gene: -; CDR3 DNA: TGTGCCAGCAGGCGAGGTGACAGCCATAATTCACCCCTCCACTTT; CDR3 protein: CASRRGDSHNSPLHF
J gene: TRBJ2-2; clone size: few; V gene: TRBV4-2; D gene: TRBD2; CDR3 DNA: TGTGCCAGCAGCCTAAGTCTTGGGACTAGCGCTAACACCGGGGAGCTGTTTTTT; CDR3 protein: CASSLSLGTSANTGELFF
J gene: TRBJ1-1; clone size: -; V gene: TRBV28; D gene: -; CDR3 DNA: TGTGCCAGCAGTTTGAACAGGAACACTGAAGCTTTCTTC; CDR3 protein: CASSLNRNTEAFF